A single sample gave rise to the 8 T cell receptor beta chains below, sequenced in a study of blood T cell repertoires in COVID-19. This table comes from immunoSEQ multiplex PCR, and its TCRdb copy is limited to in-frame clones, with some not included. In the table there are roughly 70,000 clones, around 87% of which are singletons. Sequences were obtained from peripheral blood. All receptors come from a man in his forties or fifties with active COVID-19.

V is TRBV24-1 and J is TRBJ2-6, with D possibly TRBD2 on 5 matching bases. Germline values: CDR1 KGHDR, CDR2 SFDVKD. There are 13 residues in the CDR3. The V and J ends lost 9 bases and 4 bases respectively, with 9 bases between them. This chain's CDR3 is CATGSMGANVLTF. DNA for the CDR3: TGTGCCACCGGGAGTATGGGGGCCAACGTCCTGACTTTC.

V is TRBV11-3 and J is TRBJ1-5; D unclear. Trimming removed 2 bases at V and 7 bases at J, with 9 bases between. The length of the CDR3 is 13 residues. Germline lookup yields CDR1 SGHNT and CDR2 YENEEA. The CDR3 spells CASSLNQVQPQHF. The CDR3 coding sequence is TGTGCCAGCAGCTTAAACCAGGTACAGCCCCAGCATTTT.

The chain has TRBV5-5 and TRBJ2-2, with D hard to call. The germline gives CDR1 SGHKS, CDR2 YYEKEE (reference sequence). V shed 4 bases and J shed 3 bases, with 4 bases lying between them. CDR3 size: 12 residues. CDR3 sequence (DNA): TGTGCCAGCAGCCTGTACACCGGGGAGCTGTTTTTT. Translation gives CASSLYTGELFF.

The chain joins TRBV24-1 to TRBJ2-3, with 9 bases fitting TRBD1. Trimming cost V 7 bases and J 3 bases; bases outside gene matches: 4. This CDR3 contains 14 residues. Germline CDR1 reads KGHDR; CDR2 reads SFDVKD. CDR3 DNA sequence: TGTGCCACCAGCCCGGGACAGGGAACAGATACGCAGTATTTT. Translating gives CATSPGQGTDTQYF.

This clone is medium-sized by share. The CDR3 is CASMVGLAGHEQFF. The CDR3 coding sequence is TGTGCCAGCATGGTGGGACTAGCGGGACATGAGCAGTTCTTC. The J gene is TRBJ2-1, the V gene TRBV7-9; 13 positions match TRBD2. From germline, CDR1 is SEHNR and CDR2 FQNEAQ (reference sequence). The CDR3 runs to 14 residues. J lost 8 bases, V lost 7 bases, and 5 bases had no gene match.

In DNA, the CDR3 is TGTGCCAGCAGCTTAAACACAGGGATGGGCTACACCTTC. Protein product: CASSLNTGMGYTF. The chain combines TRBV6-5 with TRBJ1-2, with a weak D call TRBD1 (6 bases). CDR1 is MNHEY and CDR2 is SVGAGI in the germline V gene. The V end was cut by 6 bases, the J end by 8 bases, with 16 bases between. CDR3 length equals 13 residues.

The chain combines TRBV19 with TRBJ1-1; a weak D match, TRBD1 (5 bases). Trimming cost V 3 bases and J 0 bases, with 17 bases left between them. CDR1 LNHDA and CDR2 SQIVND come from the germline V gene (reference sequence). The CDR3 has 17 residues. In DNA form, the CDR3 reads TGTGCCAGTAGTATCTACTGGGGGGACCGCATGAACACTGAAGCTTTCTTT. This encodes CASSIYWGDRMNTEAFF.

The V call is TRBV12-3 or TRBV12-4, the J call TRBJ2-2; no reliable D call. The CDR3 spans 13 residues. Trimming cost V 6 bases and J 4 bases, with 9 bases left between them. DNA of the CDR3: TGTGCCAGCAGCCAGGTAGTCACCGGGGAGCTGTTTTTT. Its protein is CASSQVVTGELFF.